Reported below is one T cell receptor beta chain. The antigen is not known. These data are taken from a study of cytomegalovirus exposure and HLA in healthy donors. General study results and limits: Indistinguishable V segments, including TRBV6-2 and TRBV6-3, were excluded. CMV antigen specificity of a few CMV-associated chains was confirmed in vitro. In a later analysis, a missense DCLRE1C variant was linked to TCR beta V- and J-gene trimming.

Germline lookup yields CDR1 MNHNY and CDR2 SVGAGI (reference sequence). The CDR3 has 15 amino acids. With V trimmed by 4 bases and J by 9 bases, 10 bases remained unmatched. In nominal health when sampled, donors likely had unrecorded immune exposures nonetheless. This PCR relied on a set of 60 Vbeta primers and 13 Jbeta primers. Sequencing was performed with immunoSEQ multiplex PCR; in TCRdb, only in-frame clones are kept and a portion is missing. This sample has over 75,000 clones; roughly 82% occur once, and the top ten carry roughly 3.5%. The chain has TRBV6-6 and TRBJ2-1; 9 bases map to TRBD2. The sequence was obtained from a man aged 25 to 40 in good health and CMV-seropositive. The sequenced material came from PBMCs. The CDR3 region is CASSSLGGRASEQFF. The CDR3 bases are TGTGCCAGCAGTTCATTAGGCGGGAGGGCCAGTGAGCAGTTCTTC.